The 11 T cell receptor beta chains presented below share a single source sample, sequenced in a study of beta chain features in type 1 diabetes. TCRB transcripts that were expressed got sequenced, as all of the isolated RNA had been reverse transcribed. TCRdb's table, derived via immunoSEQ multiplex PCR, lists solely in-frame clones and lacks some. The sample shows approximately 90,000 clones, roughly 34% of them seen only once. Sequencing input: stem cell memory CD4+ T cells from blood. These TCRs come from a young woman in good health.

CDR3 residues: CASSPQGRGGTDTQYF. The CDR3 DNA reads as TGTGCCAGCTCACCTCAGGGAAGGGGTGGCACAGATACGCAGTATTTT. The V gene is TRBV18, the J gene TRBJ2-3; D may be TRBD1 (5 bases). CDR3 length: 16 amino acids. The V gene's germline CDR1 is KGHSH and CDR2 LQKENI. Trimming left V 3 bases short and J 1 base short, with 14 bases between. Complete variable domain (other parts from reference TRBV18 and TRBJ2-3): NAGVMQNPRHLVRRRGQEARLRCSPMKGHSHVYWYRQLPEEGLKFMVYLQKENIIDESGMPKERFSAEFPKEGPSILRIQQVVRGDSAAYFCASSPQGRGGTDTQYFGPGTRLTVL.

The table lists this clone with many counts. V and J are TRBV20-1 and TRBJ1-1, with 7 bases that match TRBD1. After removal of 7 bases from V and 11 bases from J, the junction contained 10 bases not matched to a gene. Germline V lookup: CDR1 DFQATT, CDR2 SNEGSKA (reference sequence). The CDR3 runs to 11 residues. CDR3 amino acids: CSVIRQGWAFF. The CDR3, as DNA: TGCAGTGTCATCAGACAGGGCTGGGCTTTCTTT.

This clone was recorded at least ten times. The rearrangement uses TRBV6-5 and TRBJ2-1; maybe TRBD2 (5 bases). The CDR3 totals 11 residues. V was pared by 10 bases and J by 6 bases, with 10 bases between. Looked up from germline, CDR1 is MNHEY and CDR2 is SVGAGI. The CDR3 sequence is CATTNGNEQFF. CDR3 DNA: TGTGCCACGACTAACGGCAATGAGCAGTTCTTC.

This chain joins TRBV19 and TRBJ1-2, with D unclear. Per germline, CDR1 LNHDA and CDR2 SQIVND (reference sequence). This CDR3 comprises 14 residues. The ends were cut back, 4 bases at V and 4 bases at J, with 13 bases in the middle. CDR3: CASSNFAVTYGYTF. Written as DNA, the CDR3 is TGTGCCAGTAGTAACTTTGCGGTTACCTATGGCTACACCTTC.

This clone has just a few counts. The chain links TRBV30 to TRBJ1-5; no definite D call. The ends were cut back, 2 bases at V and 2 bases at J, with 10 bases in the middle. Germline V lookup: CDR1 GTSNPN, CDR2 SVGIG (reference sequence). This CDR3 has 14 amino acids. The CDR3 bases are TGTGCCTGGAGTCCCCTGAGGGGCAATCAGCCCCAGCATTTT. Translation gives CAWSPLRGNQPQHF. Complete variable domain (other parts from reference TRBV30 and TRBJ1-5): SQTIHQWPATLVQPVGSPLSLECTVEGTSNPNLYWYRQAAGRGLQLLFYSVGIGQISSEVPQNLSASRPQDRQFILSSKKLLLSDSGFYLCAWSPLRGNQPQHFGDGTRLSIL.

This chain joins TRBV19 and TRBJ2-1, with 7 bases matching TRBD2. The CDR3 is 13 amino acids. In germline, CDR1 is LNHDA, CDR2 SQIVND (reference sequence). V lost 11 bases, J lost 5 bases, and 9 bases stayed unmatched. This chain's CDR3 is CASKRGSNNEQFF. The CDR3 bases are TGTGCCTCTAAGCGCGGGAGCAACAATGAGCAGTTCTTC.

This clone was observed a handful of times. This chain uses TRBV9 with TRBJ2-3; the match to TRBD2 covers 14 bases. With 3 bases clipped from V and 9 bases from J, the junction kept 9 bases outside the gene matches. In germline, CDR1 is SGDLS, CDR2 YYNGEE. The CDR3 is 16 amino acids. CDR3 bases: TGTGCCAGCAGCGCCTTGACTAGCGGGGGGGCTGGAACGCAGTATTTT. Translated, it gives CASSALTSGGAGTQYF.

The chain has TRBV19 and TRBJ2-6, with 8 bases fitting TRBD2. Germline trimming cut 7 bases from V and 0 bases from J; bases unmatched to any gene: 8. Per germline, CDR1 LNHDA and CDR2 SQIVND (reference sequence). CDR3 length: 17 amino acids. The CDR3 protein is CASTPRGGASGANVLTF. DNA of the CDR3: TGTGCCAGTACCCCCCGGGGGGGGGCCTCTGGGGCCAACGTCCTGACTTTC.

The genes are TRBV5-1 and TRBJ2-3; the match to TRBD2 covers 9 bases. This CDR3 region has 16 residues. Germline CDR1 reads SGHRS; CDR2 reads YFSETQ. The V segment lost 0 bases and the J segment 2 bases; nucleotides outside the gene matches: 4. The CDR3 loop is CASSLAGTSFTDTQYF. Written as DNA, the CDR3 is TGCGCCAGCAGCTTGGCCGGGACTAGCTTCACAGATACGCAGTATTTT.

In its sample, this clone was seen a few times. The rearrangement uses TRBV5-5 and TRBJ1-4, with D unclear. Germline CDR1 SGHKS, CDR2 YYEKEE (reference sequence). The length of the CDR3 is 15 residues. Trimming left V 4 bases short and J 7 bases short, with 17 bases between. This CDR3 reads CASSPSPTGSEKLFF. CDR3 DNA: TGTGCCAGCAGCCCCTCTCCGACTGGGAGTGAAAAACTGTTTTTT.

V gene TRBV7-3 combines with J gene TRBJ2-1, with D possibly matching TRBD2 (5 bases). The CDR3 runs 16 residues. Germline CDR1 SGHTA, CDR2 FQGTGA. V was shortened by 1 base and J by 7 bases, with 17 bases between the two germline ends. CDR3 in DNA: TGTGCCAGCAGCTTAAGGGCCGGCCTCGGGATAAATGAGCAGTTCTTC. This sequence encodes CASSLRAGLGINEQFF.